This T cell receptor beta chain was recorded in a study of Ad26.COV2.S vaccination and SARS-CoV-2 variants. The V and J ends lost 4 bases and 2 bases respectively, with 9 bases between them. This CDR3 contains 13 residues. Germline V gene sequence: CDR1 SGHNT, CDR2 YYREEE (reference sequence). Treatment in this sample: 15 to 20 received Ad26.COV2.S at low or high dose, single or two shots; about 5 received placebo; per-sample allocation not given. Material that was analyzed had been drawn on day 63 after the first vaccine or placebo injection. Based in Boston, the donor was an adult of 18-55 years. Clones were sequenced by immunoSEQ multiplex PCR, and TCRdb holds only the in-frame ones, with some missing. Of about 450,000 clones listed, 89% are singletons.

V usage is TRBV5-4 and J usage is TRBJ1-2; D uncertain. The sequence derives from a person between 18 and 59 years old who received the Ad26.COV2.S COVID-19 vaccine or a placebo. The input for sequencing was peripheral blood, taken in a trial of Ad26.COV2.S vaccine versus placebo. The CDR3 DNA reads as TGTGCCAGCAGCCATGGGCAGAACTATGGCTACACCTTC. It specifies CASSHGQNYGYTF.